Shown below are 6 T cell receptor beta chains from a single sample sequenced in a study of CDR3 diversity in severe acne (dated by TCRdb to the late 2010s). The library was obtained by PCR. Sequencing relied on an Illumina HiSeq 2000. Through fastp at Q25 and MiXCR, TCRdb rebuilt clones from the public reads, retaining in-frame beta chains. Every entry covers one CDR3 protein and lists the most common genes and DNA from its rows. In this sample the table shows more than 70,000 distinct CDR3 sequences, about 53% of which occur a single time. Around a tenth of the sample is taken by the ten largest. What was sequenced was blood. These TCRs come from a male donor with severe acne vulgaris.

CDR3 sequence: CASTPGTLSNQPQHF. In DNA, the CDR3 is TGTGCCAGTACCCCCGGGACACTAAGCAATCAGCCCCAGCATTTT. The V call is TRBV19, the J call TRBJ1-5, with D possibly being TRBD1 (6 bases). CDR1 and CDR2 from the germline V gene are LNHDA and SQIVND (reference sequence). This CDR3 has 15 residues. V was trimmed by 7 bases and J by 1 base, leaving 14 bases between them.

Comment on this clonotype: One end of the junction is discordant with germline, which a read error may explain. The J gene is TRBJ2-3, the V gene TRBV7-2; the D gene is possibly TRBD2 (5 bases). The CDR3 totals 13 residues. CDR1 is SGHTA, CDR2 FQGNSA, per germline. CDR3 in amino acids: CASGLSGLDTQYF. As DNA, the CDR3 is TGTGCCAGCGGCTTAAGCGGATTGGATACGCAGTATTTT.

This clonotype was recorded many times. The chain uses TRBV15 and TRBJ2-3; TRBD1 matches at 7 bases. CDR3 length: 17 amino acids. Germline CDR1 and CDR2: LNHNV and YYDKDF (reference sequence). V gave up 1 base and J gave up 2 bases; unmatched junction bases: 9. CDR3 amino acids: CATSRAKTGKNTDTQYF. CDR3 DNA sequence: TGTGCCACCAGCAGAGCAAAGACAGGGAAGAACACAGATACGCAGTATTTT. The full variable domain, in which reference TRBV15 and TRBJ2-3 provide the parts outside the CDR3, is DAMVIQNPRYQVTQFGKPVTLSCSQTLNHNVMYWYQQKSSQAPKLLFHYYDKDFNNEADTPDNFQSRRPNTSFCFLDIRSPGLGDTAMYLCATSRAKTGKNTDTQYFGPGTRLTVL.

The V call is TRBV20-1, the J call TRBJ2-7, with 7 bases that match TRBD1. The CDR3 consists of 12 residues. Germline values: CDR1 DFQATT, CDR2 SNEGSKA (reference sequence). V shed 2 bases and J 3 bases; nucleotides not matched to a gene: 1. DNA of the CDR3: TGCAGTGCTAGACCAGGGGGCTACGAGCAGTACTTC. Protein: CSARPGGYEQYF.

V is TRBV10-3 and J is TRBJ2-7; TRBD1 is a possible D gene (6 bases). CDR3 length: 14 amino acids. Germline V gene data show CDR1 as ENHRY and CDR2 as SYGVKD. Deletions cut 2 bases from V and 2 bases from J, with 10 bases between. CDR3 amino acids: CAISEQGTAYEQYF. CDR3 DNA sequence: TGTGCCATCAGTGAGCAGGGGACGGCCTACGAGCAGTACTTC.

V is TRBV7-2 and J is TRBJ2-7, with 7 bases lining up with TRBD2. The germline V gene has CDR1 SGHTA and CDR2 FQGNSA. The CDR3 sequence is 15 residues long. CDR3: CACSASPGGSYEQYV. CDR3 in DNA: TGTGCCTGCAGTGCCTCCCCAGGCGGGAGCTACGAGCAGTACGTC.